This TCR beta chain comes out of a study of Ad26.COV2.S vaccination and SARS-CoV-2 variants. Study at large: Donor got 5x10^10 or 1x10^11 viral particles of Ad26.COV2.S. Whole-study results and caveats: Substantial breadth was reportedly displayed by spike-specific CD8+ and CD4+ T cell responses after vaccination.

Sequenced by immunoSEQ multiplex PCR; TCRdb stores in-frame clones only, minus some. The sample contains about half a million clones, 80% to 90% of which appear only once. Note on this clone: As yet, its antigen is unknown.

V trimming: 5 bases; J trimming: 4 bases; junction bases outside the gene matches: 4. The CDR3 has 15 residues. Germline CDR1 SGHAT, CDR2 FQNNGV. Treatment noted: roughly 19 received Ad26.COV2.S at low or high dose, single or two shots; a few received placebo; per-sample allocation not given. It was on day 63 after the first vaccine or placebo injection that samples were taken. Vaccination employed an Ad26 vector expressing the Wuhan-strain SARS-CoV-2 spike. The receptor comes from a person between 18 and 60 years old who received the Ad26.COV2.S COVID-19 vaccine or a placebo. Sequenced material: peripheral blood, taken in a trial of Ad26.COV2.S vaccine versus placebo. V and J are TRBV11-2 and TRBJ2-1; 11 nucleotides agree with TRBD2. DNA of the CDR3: TGTGCCAGCAGCGAGCGGACTAGCGGGTACAATGAGCAGTTCTTC. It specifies CASSERTSGYNEQFF.